This T cell receptor beta chain was profiled in a study of shared clonotypes between healthy human individuals. The germline gives CDR1 SGHVS, CDR2 FQNEAQ. This CDR3 region has 14 residues. After removal of 6 bases from V and 4 bases from J, the junction contained 2 bases not matched to a gene. The protocol was immunoSEQ multiplex PCR, while the TCRdb copy is restricted to in-frame clones and leaves out a portion. The sample contains about 2.4 million clones, 93% of which appear only once. This receptor was obtained from a man aged 18 to 29 in good health. Some clones in this sample may be carry-over from other donors' samples. Sequenced sample: naive CD4+ T cells from PBMCs. Documented subset: CD45RA+ positively selected. V is TRBV7-8 and J is TRBJ1-4; 10 positions match TRBD1. The CDR3 sequence is CASRRDRGNEKLFF. The DNA for the CDR3 is TGTGCCAGCAGACGGGACAGGGGTAATGAAAAACTGTTTTTT.